Presented here are 26 T cell receptor beta chains from one specimen sequenced in a study of cytomegalovirus exposure and HLA in healthy donors. The PCR was carried out with 60 Vbeta primers and 13 Jbeta primers. Produced via immunoSEQ multiplex PCR; TCRdb's table is partial and in-frame only. The data contain under 90,000 clones, about nine tenths of them singletons. The sequencing sample was made of PBMCs. All receptors derive from a man in his late teens or twenties in good health and CMV-seronegative.

The chain couples TRBV28 to TRBJ2-1, with 7 bases matching TRBD1. V lost 6 bases, J lost 7 bases, and 21 bases stayed unmatched. CDR3 length: 18 amino acids. CDR1 MDHEN and CDR2 SYDVKM come from the germline V gene. The CDR3 coding sequence is TGTGCCAGCAGCATTCGTAGGGGGCGGCCTCCGTACGATAATGAGCAGTTCTTC. As protein: CASSIRRGRPPYDNEQFF.

J is TRBJ1-3 and V is TRBV7-9, with 8 bases lining up with TRBD1. With 5 bases clipped from V and 0 bases from J, the junction kept 9 bases outside the gene matches. CDR3 length: 17 residues. CDR1 is SEHNR and CDR2 is FQNEAQ in the germline V gene (reference sequence). CDR3 loop: CASSGWAGGNSGNTIYF. CDR3 nucleotides: TGTGCCAGCAGCGGATGGGCAGGGGGCAACTCTGGAAACACCATATATTTT.

This chain links TRBV11-3 with TRBJ2-1; D is perhaps TRBD1 (6 bases). Trimming shortened V by 5 bases and J by 9 bases, and 14 bases separated the two germline ends. Germline CDR1 and CDR2: SGHNT and YENEEA. The CDR3 covers 13 residues. The DNA of the CDR3 is TGTGCCAGCAGCATTAGGGGGTTTGGTGAGCAGTTCTTC. It specifies CASSIRGFGEQFF.

J is TRBJ2-1 and V is TRBV9, with D uncertain. The germline V gene encodes CDR1 SGDLS and CDR2 YYNGEE. This CDR3 is 13 amino acids long. V dropped 0 bases and J dropped 8 bases, with 9 bases sitting between them. CDR3 in amino acids: CASSVGPRDEQFF. The DNA for the CDR3 is TGTGCCAGCAGCGTAGGTCCTCGGGATGAGCAGTTCTTC. The whole variable domain, filled in from reference TRBV9 and TRBJ2-1, reads DSGVTQTPKHLITATGQRVTLRCSPRSGDLSVYWYQQSLDQGLQFLIQYYNGEERAKGNILERFSAQQFPDLHSELNLSSLELGDSALYFCASSVGPRDEQFFGPGTRLTVL.

This chain uses TRBV4-3 with TRBJ2-3; maybe TRBD2 (6 bases). Germline V gene sequence: CDR1 LGHNA, CDR2 YSLEER. The CDR3 runs 15 residues. Trimming shortened V by 0 bases and J by 4 bases, and 11 bases separated the two germline ends. The CDR3 DNA sequence: TGCGCCAGCAGCCAAGATTTGCGGGAAGCAGATACGCAGTATTTT. Translated, it gives CASSQDLREADTQYF.

For the CDR3, the DNA is TGTGCCTGGAGGGAAACAGGGGAAATTGGCTACACCTTC. Its protein product is CAWRETGEIGYTF. The rearrangement links TRBV30 to TRBJ1-2, with 7 bases matching TRBD1. CDR1 GTSNPN and CDR2 SVGIG come from the germline V gene (reference sequence). The CDR3 is 13 amino acids. V dropped 3 bases and J dropped 7; count of bases not matched to a gene: 8.

V gene TRBV21-1 combines with J gene TRBJ2-7; TRBD2 is taken as the D call from the table, unchecked against the DNA. TRBV21-1 is given as a pseudogene. The CDR3 consists of 17 residues. The CDR3 sequence: CASSNAMLLAGAYEQYF. The CDR3 nucleotides read TGTGCCAGCAGCAACGCAATGCTCTTGGCGGGAGCCTACGAGCAGTACTTC.

The rearrangement uses TRBV30 and TRBJ1-3; D may be TRBD1 (5 bases). Germline V CDR1 and CDR2: GTSNPN, SVGIG (reference sequence). The germline V and J ends were trimmed by 3 bases and 3 bases, with 6 bases remaining between them. This CDR3 spans 12 amino acids. The CDR3 DNA sequence: TGTGCCTGGAGCACAGGTGGAAACACCATATATTTT. This encodes CAWSTGGNTIYF. Full variable domain (missing parts from reference TRBV30 and TRBJ1-3): SQTIHQWPATLVQPVGSPLSLECTVEGTSNPNLYWYRQAAGRGLQLLFYSVGIGQISSEVPQNLSASRPQDRQFILSSKKLLLSDSGFYLCAWSTGGNTIYFGEGSWLTVV.

The chain recombines TRBV5-6 with TRBJ2-4; 8 nucleotides match TRBD1. This CDR3 is built from 16 residues. Germline V gene sequence: CDR1 SGHDT, CDR2 YYEEEE. V trimming: 0 bases; J trimming: 6 bases; junction bases outside the gene matches: 8. DNA of the CDR3: TGTGCCAGCAGCTTGGCCAGGGGGCGAGGGGCAAACATTCAGTACTTC. It specifies CASSLARGRGANIQYF.

V usage is TRBV19 and J usage is TRBJ2-6; D remains ambiguous. Germline V gene lookup returns CDR1 LNHDA and CDR2 SQIVND (reference sequence). Trimming shortened V by 1 base and J by 2 bases, and 12 bases separated the two germline ends. The CDR3 has 17 residues. In DNA, the CDR3 is TGTGCCAGTAGTATAGGGCTCAGGCAAACTGGGGCCAACGTCCTGACTTTC. Translated: CASSIGLRQTGANVLTF.

The J gene is TRBJ2-3, the V gene TRBV6-1; 7 nucleotides agree with TRBD2. This CDR3 contains 15 residues. CDR1 is MNHNS, CDR2 SASEGT, per germline. V was pared by 4 bases and J by 2 bases, with 6 bases of the junction left unmatched. As DNA, the CDR3 is TGTGCCAGCAGTGCGCGAGCGGGATTCACAGATACGCAGTATTTT. Protein product: CASSARAGFTDTQYF.

This clone was detected once. The chain carries TRBV11-3 and TRBJ2-1, with D perhaps matching TRBD2 (5 bases). The CDR3 is 14 residues long. CDR1 is SGHNT and CDR2 is YENEEA in the germline V gene. The V and J ends lost 5 bases and 4 bases respectively, with 12 bases between them. The DNA of the CDR3 is TGTGCCAGCAGCAGGCCGGGAACATACAATGAGCAGTTCTTC. Amino acid sequence: CASSRPGTYNEQFF. The full variable domain, with the rest looked up from reference TRBV11-3 and TRBJ2-1, is EAGVVQSPRYKIIEKKQPVAFWCNPISGHNTLYWYLQNLGQGPELLIRYENEEAVDDSQLPKDRFSAERLKGVDSTLKIQPAELGDSAVYLCASSRPGTYNEQFFGPGTRLTVL.

The chain combines TRBV4-3 with TRBJ2-7; 9 positions agree with TRBD1. Per germline, CDR1 LGHNA and CDR2 YSLEER. V dropped 4 bases and J dropped 5; count of bases not matched to a gene: 3. This CDR3 region has 13 residues. The CDR3 reads CASSRDRGNEQYF. The CDR3 nucleotides are TGCGCCAGCAGCCGCGACAGGGGGAACGAGCAGTACTTC.

J is TRBJ2-7 and V is TRBV11-2; TRBD2 might be the D (6 bases). The V end lost 1 base, the J end lost 4 bases, and 11 bases lay between the germline ends. Germline V gene lookup returns CDR1 SGHAT and CDR2 FQNNGV. This CDR3 is built from 14 residues. CDR3 in amino acids: CASSLGGVRYEQYF. CDR3 nucleotide sequence: TGTGCCAGCAGCTTAGGGGGGGTAAGGTACGAGCAGTACTTC.

The chain links TRBV7-2 to TRBJ2-1; D gene unclear. The V and J ends lost 4 bases and 4 bases respectively, with 5 bases between them. CDR1 is SGHTA and CDR2 is FQGNSA in the germline V gene. The length of the CDR3 is 12 residues. The CDR3 spells CASSSYYNEQFF. For the CDR3, the DNA is TGTGCCAGCAGCTCCTATTACAATGAGCAGTTCTTC.

The J gene is TRBJ2-7, the V gene TRBV7-2; D is unresolved. The CDR3 is 13 amino acids. Germline V lookup: CDR1 SGHTA, CDR2 FQGNSA. V gave up 0 bases and J gave up 2 bases, with 5 bases separating them. The CDR3 bases are TGTGCCAGCAGCTTAGCGATAGCCTACGAGCAGTACTTC. It translates to CASSLAIAYEQYF.

This chain joins TRBV5-1 and TRBJ1-2, with D maybe TRBD1 (5 bases). Germline V gene data show CDR1 as SGHRS and CDR2 as YFSETQ. The CDR3 consists of 13 residues. V lost 0 bases, J lost 5 bases, and 8 bases lay in between. The CDR3 region is CASSLGGGYGYTF. CDR3 coding DNA: TGCGCCAGCAGCTTGGGGGGGGGTTATGGCTACACCTTC.

The chain combines TRBV19 with TRBJ2-1; 7 bases are shared with TRBD2. With V trimmed by 1 base and J by 8 bases, 8 bases remained unmatched. This CDR3 is built from 15 residues. Germline values: CDR1 LNHDA, CDR2 SQIVND (reference sequence). CDR3 protein: CASSIVIEAGDEQFF. In DNA, the CDR3 is TGTGCCAGTAGTATAGTGATCGAGGCGGGGGATGAGCAGTTCTTC.

This chain uses TRBV28 with TRBJ1-6; 7 positions agree with TRBD1. CDR3 length equals 15 residues. With 5 bases clipped from V and 9 bases from J, the junction kept 10 bases outside the gene matches. CDR1 and CDR2 from the germline V gene are MDHEN and SYDVKM. CDR3 sequence reads: CASSPRSGGGSPLHF. The CDR3 DNA reads TGTGCCAGCAGTCCCAGATCAGGGGGAGGTTCACCCCTCCACTTT.

The V gene is TRBV4-3, the J gene TRBJ2-5, with 8 positions matching TRBD1. V was clipped by 4 bases and J by 5 bases; unmatched bases: 9. This CDR3 contains 15 residues. The germline V gene has CDR1 LGHNA and CDR2 YSLEER. The CDR3 here is CASSRMDRETETQYF. CDR3 DNA: TGCGCCAGCAGCCGGATGGACAGGGAGACGGAGACCCAGTACTTC.

This chain links TRBV5-5 with TRBJ2-1; 8 bases map to TRBD2. V trimming: 4 bases; J trimming: 3 bases; junction bases outside the gene matches: 6. There are 15 residues in the CDR3. Germline V gene sequence: CDR1 SGHKS, CDR2 YYEKEE (reference sequence). As DNA, the CDR3 is TGTGCCAGCAGCGTCGGGAGGGCCGGCTACAATGAGCAGTTCTTC. This sequence encodes CASSVGRAGYNEQFF.

Here the CDR3 reads CASQGLAYGYTF. In DNA, the CDR3 is TGTGCCAGCCAGGGTTTGGCCTATGGCTACACCTTC. The chain employs TRBV6-1 and TRBJ1-2; possibly TRBD1 for D (5 bases). CDR3 size: 12 residues. Per the germline V gene, CDR1 is MNHNS and CDR2 is SASEGT. The germline V and J ends were trimmed by 8 bases and 4 bases, with 11 bases remaining between them.

This clone turned up a few times. This sequence joins TRBV7-2 and TRBJ1-3; D is perhaps TRBD1 (6 bases). V gave up 6 bases and J gave up 0 bases, with 15 bases separating them. The germline gives CDR1 SGHTA, CDR2 FQGNSA. There are 16 residues in the CDR3. CDR3 coding DNA: TGTGCCAGCAGTTCGGACAGATTGAGCTCTGGAAACACCATATATTTT. It yields the protein CASSSDRLSSGNTIYF.

The genes are TRBV7-6 and TRBJ2-2; 10 bases map to TRBD2. Germline-derived CDR1 and CDR2 are SGHVS and FNYEAQ. Unmatched junction bases numbered 18, after V lost 5 bases and J lost 6 bases. The CDR3 runs 19 residues. CDR3 sequence reads: CASSPQPRSGRAWPGELFF. CDR3 nucleotide sequence: TGTGCCAGCAGCCCACAACCTCGAAGCGGGAGGGCCTGGCCCGGGGAGCTGTTTTTT.

The rearrangement joins TRBV28 to TRBJ2-7; 7 nucleotides line up with TRBD1. With 5 bases clipped from V and 2 bases from J, the junction kept 12 bases outside the gene matches. This CDR3 spans 16 amino acids. CDR1 MDHEN and CDR2 SYDVKM come from the germline V gene. The CDR3 DNA reads TGTGCCAGCAGTCATCCCACGGACAGGAAGACCTACGAGCAGTACTTC. Encoded protein: CASSHPTDRKTYEQYF.

Here the CDR3 DNA reads TGCGCCAGCAGTTCCAAACCGGTGTCCACAAGTCAACAGGGGGCTAGGGAGACCCAGTACTTC. Translation: CASSSKPVSTSQQGARETQYF. The chain has TRBV5-1 and TRBJ2-5; 9 bases fit TRBD1. CDR3 length: 21 amino acids. Germline V gene data show CDR1 as SGHRS and CDR2 as YFSETQ. V gave up 5 bases and J gave up 5 bases; unmatched junction bases: 28.